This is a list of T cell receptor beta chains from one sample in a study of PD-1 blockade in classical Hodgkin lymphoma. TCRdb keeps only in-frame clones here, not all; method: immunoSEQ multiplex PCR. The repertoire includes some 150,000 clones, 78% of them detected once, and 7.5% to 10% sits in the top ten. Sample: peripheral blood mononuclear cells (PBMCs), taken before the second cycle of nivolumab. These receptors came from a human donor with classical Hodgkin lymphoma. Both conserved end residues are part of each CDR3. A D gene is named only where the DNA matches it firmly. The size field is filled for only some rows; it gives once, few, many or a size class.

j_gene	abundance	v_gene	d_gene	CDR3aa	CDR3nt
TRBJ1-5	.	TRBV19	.	CASSIRFNQPQHF	TGTGCCAGTAGTATTCGGTTCAATCAGCCCCAGCATTTT
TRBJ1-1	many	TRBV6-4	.	CASRDTSVGSEAFF	TGTGCCAGCCGGGACACCTCTGTAGGGAGTGAAGCTTTCTTT
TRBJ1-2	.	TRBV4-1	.	CASSQAQNYGYTF	TGCGCCAGCAGCCAAGCACAGAACTATGGCTACACCTTC
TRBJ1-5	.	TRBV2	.	CASSFGSGNQPQHF	TGTGCCAGCAGCTTCGGATCCGGGAATCAGCCCCAGCATTTT
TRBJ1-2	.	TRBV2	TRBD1	CASSERQGLTYGYTF	TGTGCCAGCAGTGAAAGACAGGGCTTAACCTATGGCTACACCTTC
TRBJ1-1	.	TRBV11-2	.	CASSSSGFTEAFF	TGTGCCAGCAGCTCATCGGGGTTCACTGAAGCTTTCTTT
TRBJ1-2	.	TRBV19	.	CASSSWTGGRKDGYTF	TGTGCCAGTAGTAGTTGGACCGGGGGGCGCAAGGATGGCTACACCTTC
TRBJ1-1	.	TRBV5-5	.	CASNNRAINTEAFF	TGTGCCAGCAACAACAGGGCCATCAACACTGAAGCTTTCTTT
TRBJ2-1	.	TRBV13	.	CASSLRALGPGFF	TGTGCCAGCAGCTTACGAGCCTTAGGTCCTGGATTCTTC
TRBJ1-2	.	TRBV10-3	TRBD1	CAISETQGAQGYTF	TGTGCCATCAGTGAGACACAGGGGGCGCAGGGCTACACCTTC
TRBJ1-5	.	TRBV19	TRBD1	CASSPITGGYNQPQHF	TGTGCCAGTAGCCCTATAACAGGGGGTTACAATCAGCCCCAGCATTTT
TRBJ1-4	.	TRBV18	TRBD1	CASSPVAGGDKDEKLFF	TGTGCCAGCTCACCAGTGGCAGGGGGGGACAAGGATGAAAAACTGTTTTTT
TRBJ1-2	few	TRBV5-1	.	CASSRDESGYGYTF	TGCGCCAGCAGTCGGGACGAAAGTGGGTATGGCTACACCTTC
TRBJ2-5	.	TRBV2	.	CASSEALLLGRETQYF	TGTGCCAGCAGTGAAGCGCTTTTGTTAGGGAGAGAGACCCAGTACTTC
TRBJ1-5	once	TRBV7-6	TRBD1	CASSLGTGLRQPQHF	TGTGCCAGCAGCTTAGGGACAGGGCTTCGTCAGCCCCAGCATTTT
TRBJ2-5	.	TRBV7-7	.	CASSAGVAETQYF	TGTGCTAGCAGCGCCGGGGTAGCGGAGACCCAGTACTTC
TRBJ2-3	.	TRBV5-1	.	CASSLEGRDWTDTQYF	TGCGCCAGCAGCTTGGAGGGGCGGGACTGGACAGATACGCAGTATTTT
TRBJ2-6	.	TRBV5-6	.	CASSLVMGIGANVLTF	TGTGCCAGCAGCTTGGTAATGGGGATTGGGGCCAACGTCCTGACTTTC
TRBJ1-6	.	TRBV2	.	CASSGEGDSPLHF	TGTGCCAGCAGTGGAGAGGGGGATTCACCCCTCCACTTT
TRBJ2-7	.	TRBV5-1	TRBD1	CASSSQSRGTLFYEQYF	TGCGCCAGCAGCTCCCAGAGCAGGGGGACCCTCTTCTACGAGCAGTACTTC
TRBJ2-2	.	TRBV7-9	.	CASSPGYTSGNTGELFF	TGTGCCAGCAGTCCCGGGTACACGTCTGGGAACACCGGGGAGCTGTTTTTT
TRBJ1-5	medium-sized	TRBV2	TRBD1	CASRGTGGFQPQHF	TGTGCCAGCAGAGGTACAGGGGGCTTTCAGCCCCAGCATTTT
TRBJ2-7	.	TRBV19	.	CASSIGQSSYEQYF	TGTGCCAGTAGTATCGGGCAGAGCTCCTACGAGCAGTACTTC
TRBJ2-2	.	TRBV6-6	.	CASSPRHVNTGELFF	TGTGCCAGCAGCCCACGACACGTGAACACCGGGGAGCTGTTTTTT
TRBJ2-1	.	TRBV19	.	CASKRKGYEQFF	TGTGCCAGTAAAAGGAAGGGCTATGAGCAGTTCTTC
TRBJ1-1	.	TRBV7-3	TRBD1	CASSPQGVRTEAFF	TGTGCCAGCAGCCCACAGGGGGTAAGGACTGAAGCTTTCTTT
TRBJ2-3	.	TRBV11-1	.	CASSARTGWRGTDTQYF	TGTGCCAGCAGCGCCAGGACAGGATGGAGGGGCACAGATACGCAGTATTTT
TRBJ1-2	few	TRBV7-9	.	CASSLGQTRGYTF	TGTGCCAGCAGCTTAGGACAGACTAGAGGCTACACCTTC
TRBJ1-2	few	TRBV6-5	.	CASSYSGQRPGYTF	TGTGCCAGCAGTTACTCCGGACAGAGGCCCGGCTACACCTTC
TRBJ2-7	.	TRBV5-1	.	CASSEGYEQYF	TGCGCCAGCAGCGAGGGCTACGAGCAGTACTTC
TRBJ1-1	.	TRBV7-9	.	CATNQAGLNTEAFF	TGTGCCACCAACCAAGCAGGTTTAAACACTGAAGCTTTCTTT
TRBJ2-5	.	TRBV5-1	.	CASSVAGFQETQYF	TGCGCCAGCAGCGTGGCGGGTTTCCAAGAGACCCAGTACTTC
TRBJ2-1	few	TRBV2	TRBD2	CASKTSEGDEQFF	TGTGCCAGCAAAACTAGCGAAGGCGATGAGCAGTTCTTC
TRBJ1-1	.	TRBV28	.	CASSPPDKNTEAFF	TGTGCCAGCAGTCCCCCGGACAAGAACACTGAAGCTTTCTTT
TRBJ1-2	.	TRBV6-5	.	CASSYSRRGYGYTF	TGTGCCAGCAGTTACTCGAGGAGGGGCTATGGCTACACCTTC
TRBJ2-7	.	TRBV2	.	CASRPGMSSYEQYF	TGTGCCAGCAGACCCGGGATGTCCTCCTACGAGCAGTACTTC